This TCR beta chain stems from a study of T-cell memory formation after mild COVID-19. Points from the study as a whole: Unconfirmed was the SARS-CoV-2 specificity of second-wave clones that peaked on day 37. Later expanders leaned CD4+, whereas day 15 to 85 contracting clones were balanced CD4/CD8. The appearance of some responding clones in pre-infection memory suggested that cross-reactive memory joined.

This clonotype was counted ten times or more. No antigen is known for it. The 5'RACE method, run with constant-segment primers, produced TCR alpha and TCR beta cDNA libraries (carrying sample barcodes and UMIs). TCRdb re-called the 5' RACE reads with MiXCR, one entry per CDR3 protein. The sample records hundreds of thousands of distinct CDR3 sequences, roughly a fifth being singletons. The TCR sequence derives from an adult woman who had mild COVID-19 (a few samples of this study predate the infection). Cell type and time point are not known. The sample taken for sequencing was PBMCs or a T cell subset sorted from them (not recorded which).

Written as DNA, the CDR3 is TGTGCCAGCAGCCTACGGACTGGAACCTACTCCTACAATGAGCAGTTCTTC. Translated, it gives CASSLRTGTYSYNEQFF. J is TRBJ2-1 and V is TRBV11-2; the D gene is possibly TRBD2 (5 bases). Germline CDR1 reads SGHAT; CDR2 reads FQNNGV. CDR3 length equals 17 residues. Trimming shortened V by 5 bases and J by 0 bases, and 17 bases separated the two germline ends. Full variable domain (remainder filled in from reference TRBV11-2 and TRBJ2-1): EAGVAQSPRYKIIEKRQSVAFWCNPISGHATLYWYQQILGQGPKLLIQFQNNGVVDDSQLPKDRFSAERLKGVDSTLKIQPAKLEDSAVYLCASSLRTGTYSYNEQFFGPGTRLTVL.